These 18 T cell receptor beta chains were sequenced from one sample in a study of blood T cells in healthy people across ages. With a J-beta primer mix and a sample-barcoded 5' primer, a second PCR ran about 7 to 12 cycles. MiXCR, applied by TCRdb to the 5' RACE reads, yields one record per CDR3 protein. The top ten hold approximately 20% of the sample, which has about 1 million distinct CDR3 sequences, 40% to 55% seen once. The sequenced sample was blood. These receptors all stem from an older woman in good health.

In this sample, this clonotype turned up a few times. CDR3 nucleotides: TGTGCCAGCAGCTTAGGGGGCCGGGACAAAGAACCTAACTATGGCTACACCTTC. Translated, it gives CASSLGGRDKEPNYGYTF. The chain links TRBV7-8 to TRBJ1-2; TRBD1 might be the D (6 bases). The CDR3 covers 18 residues. Germline CDR1 reads SGHVS; CDR2 reads FQNEAQ. Trimming cost V 1 base and J 0 bases, with 18 bases left between them.

The chain combines TRBV4-1 with TRBJ2-3; D perhaps matches TRBD1 (5 bases). The CDR3 loop spans 16 amino acids. V lost 0 bases and J lost 1, with 11 bases in between. Germline assignment: CDR1 MGHRA and CDR2 YSYEKL. The CDR3 is CASSQDKGRGTDTQYF. The CDR3 DNA reads TGCGCCAGCAGCCAAGATAAAGGCAGGGGCACAGATACGCAGTATTTT.

This clonotype was seen more than once but under ten times. An end of the junction differs from the germline gene, which may be a read error. The gene calls are TRBV29-1 and TRBJ1-5; a weak D match, TRBD1 (5 bases). The CDR3 spans 13 residues. CDR1 and CDR2 from the germline V gene are SQVTM and ANQGSEA. The CDR3: CSVKEQGNQPQHF. The CDR3 nucleotides are TGCAGCGTTAAAGAACAGGGCAATCAGCCCCAGCATTTT.

The chain combines TRBV28 with TRBJ1-1; D perhaps matches TRBD1 (5 bases). V was trimmed by 6 bases and J by 3 bases, leaving 17 bases between them. This CDR3 region has 15 residues. Germline CDR1 is MDHEN and CDR2 is SYDVKM. CDR3 residues: CASRSRGWGDTEAFF. In nucleotides, the CDR3 is TGTGCCAGCAGGTCCCGGGGCTGGGGGGACACTGAAGCTTTCTTT.

There are a few counts of this clonotype. The gene calls are TRBV2 and TRBJ2-1; either TRBD1 or TRBD2 may fit D (5 bases each). Germline V gene data show CDR1 as SNHLY and CDR2 as FYNNEI. V was clipped by 6 bases and J by 6 bases, with 18 bases between them. This CDR3 is built from 15 residues. CDR3 loop: CASRRGSGLVNEQFF. The CDR3 DNA reads as TGTGCCAGCAGGAGGGGTAGTGGGTTAGTCAATGAGCAGTTCTTC.

This clonotype was seen repeatedly, ten times or more. The rearrangement joins TRBV20-1 to TRBJ2-5; TRBD2 aligns across 7 bases. This CDR3 contains 13 residues. The V segment lost 5 bases and the J segment 6 bases; nucleotides outside the gene matches: 9. Germline V gives CDR1 DFQATT, CDR2 SNEGSKA (reference sequence). CDR3 in amino acids: CSAPWEGRKTQYF. DNA of the CDR3: TGCAGTGCTCCCTGGGAGGGGAGAAAGACCCAGTACTTC.

The chain uses TRBV4-1 and TRBJ2-3; D perhaps matches TRBD1 (6 bases). Germline V CDR1 and CDR2: MGHRA, YSYEKL. This CDR3 contains 17 residues. V was trimmed by 3 bases and J by 1 base, leaving 17 bases between them. In DNA, the CDR3 is TGCGCCAGCAGCCATGCACTCAGGGGACCGGGCACAGATACGCAGTATTTT. Translating gives CASSHALRGPGTDTQYF.

The chain employs TRBV10-3 and TRBJ2-1; 8 bases line up with TRBD2. The CDR3 consists of 19 residues. The V and J ends lost 5 bases and 4 bases, in that order; junction bases with no gene match: 19. From germline, CDR1 is ENHRY and CDR2 SYGVKD. In DNA, the CDR3 is TGTGCCATCAGTCAGGGGATAACCAAGCGGGAGAGGGTTTACAATGAGCAGTTCTTC. Amino acids: CAISQGITKRERVYNEQFF.

The chain links TRBV27 to TRBJ2-3; possible D gene TRBD2, 5 bases. The V gene's germline CDR1 is MNHEY and CDR2 SMNVEV (reference sequence). The CDR3 is made up of 13 amino acids. Trimming removed 4 bases from V and 6 bases from J, with 11 bases in between. CDR3: CASSSLRGDTQYF. CDR3 nucleotides: TGTGCCAGCAGTTCCCTTCGCGGGGATACGCAGTATTTT.

As for this clonotype: One end of the junction does not line up with germline, which may come from a read error. J is TRBJ2-3 and V is TRBV7-6, with a weak D call TRBD2 (6 bases). Germline loops: CDR1 SGHVS, CDR2 FNYEAQ. CDR3 length: 16 residues. The CDR3 sequence is CASGLAQRERADTQYF. For the CDR3, the DNA is TGTGCCAGCGGCTTAGCGCAACGGGAGCGGGCAGATACGCAGTATTTT.

This clonotype was found a few times. The chain combines TRBV20-1 with TRBJ1-1; tentative D call: TRBD1 (6 bases). Germline CDR1 and CDR2: DFQATT and SNEGSKA (reference sequence). V was clipped by 0 bases and J by 0 bases, with 8 bases between them. The CDR3 extends over 14 amino acids. CDR3 region: CSARDQGLNTEAFF. In DNA form, the CDR3 reads TGCAGTGCTAGAGATCAGGGGTTGAACACTGAAGCTTTCTTT.

This clonotype was recorded a few times. The chain carries TRBV20-1 and TRBJ2-3; 9 positions agree with TRBD1. The V and J ends lost 3 bases and 4 bases, in that order; junction bases with no gene match: 11. The CDR3 length is 16 residues. Germline CDR1 is DFQATT and CDR2 is SNEGSKA (reference sequence). CDR3 sequence reads: CSASGGGQGRADTQYF. The CDR3 bases are TGCAGTGCTAGTGGAGGTGGACAGGGGCGGGCAGATACGCAGTATTTT.

This chain joins TRBV5-1 and TRBJ2-7; 13 bases match TRBD2. J lost 0 bases, V lost 2 bases, and 2 bases had no gene match. The germline V gene encodes CDR1 SGHRS and CDR2 YFSETQ. The CDR3 is made up of 16 amino acids. CDR3 sequence: CASSLGTSGISYEQYF. As DNA, the CDR3 is TGCGCCAGCAGCTTAGGGACTAGCGGGATCTCCTACGAGCAGTACTTC.

This chain connects TRBV4-2 to TRBJ2-7; D is undetermined. This CDR3 is 13 amino acids long. V was trimmed by 4 bases and J by 3 bases, leaving 10 bases between them. CDR1 is LGHNA, CDR2 YNFKEQ, per germline. The CDR3 nucleotides are TGTGCCAGCAGCCCGGACCTCCTCTACGAGCAGTACTTC. Its protein is CASSPDLLYEQYF.

This chain links TRBV4-1 with TRBJ1-5; 8 bases line up with TRBD1. Germline V CDR1 and CDR2: MGHRA, YSYEKL. This CDR3 contains 15 residues. Trimming removed 3 bases from V and 7 bases from J; junction bases left unmatched: 8. CDR3 nucleotides: TGCGCCAGCAGCCAGGAGGACAGGGCGGAGCAGCCCCAGCATTTT. It encodes CASSQEDRAEQPQHF.

This clonotype has just one count. The chain uses TRBV7-9 and TRBJ1-1; TRBD1 agrees at 7 bases. J lost 0 bases, V lost 4 bases, and 5 bases had no gene match. From germline, CDR1 is SEHNR and CDR2 FQNEAQ (reference sequence). CDR3 length: 15 amino acids. The CDR3 sequence: CASSSGGSLNTEAFF. The CDR3 DNA follows: TGTGCCAGCAGCTCAGGGGGGAGCCTGAACACTGAAGCTTTCTTT.

This chain links TRBV20-1 with TRBJ1-5; D is unresolved. Per germline, CDR1 DFQATT and CDR2 SNEGSKA (reference sequence). This CDR3 contains 12 residues. The germline V and J ends were trimmed by 2 bases and 1 base, with 3 bases remaining between them. The CDR3: CSARQSNQPQHF. As DNA, the CDR3 is TGCAGTGCTAGACAGAGCAATCAGCCCCAGCATTTT.

The chain joins TRBV11-1 to TRBJ2-7; TRBD2 is a possible D gene (6 bases). Trimming shortened V by 0 bases and J by 5 bases, and 11 bases separated the two germline ends. Germline CDR1 and CDR2: SGHAT and FQDESV (reference sequence). The CDR3 runs 14 residues. The CDR3 coding sequence is TGTGCCAGCAGCTTAGCGGGAGGAGTGGACGAGCAGTACTTC. Its protein is CASSLAGGVDEQYF.